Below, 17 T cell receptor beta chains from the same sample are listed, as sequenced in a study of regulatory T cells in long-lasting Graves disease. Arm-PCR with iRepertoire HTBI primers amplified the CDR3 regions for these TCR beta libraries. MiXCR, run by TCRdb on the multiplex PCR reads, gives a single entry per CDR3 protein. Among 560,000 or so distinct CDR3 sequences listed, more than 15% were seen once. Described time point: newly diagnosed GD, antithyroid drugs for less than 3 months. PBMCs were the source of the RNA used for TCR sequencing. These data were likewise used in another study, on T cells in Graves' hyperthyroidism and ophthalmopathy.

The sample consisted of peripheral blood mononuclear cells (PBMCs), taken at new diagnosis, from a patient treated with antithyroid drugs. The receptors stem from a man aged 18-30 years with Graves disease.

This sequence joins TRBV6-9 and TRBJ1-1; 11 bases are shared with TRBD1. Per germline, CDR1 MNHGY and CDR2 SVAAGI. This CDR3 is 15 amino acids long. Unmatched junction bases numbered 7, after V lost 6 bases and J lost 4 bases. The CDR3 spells CASRPDRGHGTEAFF. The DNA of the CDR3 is TGTGCCAGCAGACCGGACAGGGGGCATGGCACTGAAGCTTTCTTT.

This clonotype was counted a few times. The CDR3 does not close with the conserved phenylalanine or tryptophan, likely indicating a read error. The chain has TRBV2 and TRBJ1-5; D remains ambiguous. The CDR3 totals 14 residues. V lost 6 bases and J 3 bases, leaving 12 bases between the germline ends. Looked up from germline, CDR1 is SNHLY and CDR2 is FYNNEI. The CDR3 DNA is TGTGCCAGCAGCCAAGACACCTACAATCAGCCCCAGCATATT. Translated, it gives CASSQDTYNQPQHI.

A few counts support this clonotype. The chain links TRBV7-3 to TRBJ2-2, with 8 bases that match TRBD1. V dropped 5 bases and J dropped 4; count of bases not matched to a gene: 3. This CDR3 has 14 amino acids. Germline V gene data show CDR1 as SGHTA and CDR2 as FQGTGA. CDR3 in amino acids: CASSRQGSTGELFF. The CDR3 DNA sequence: TGTGCCAGCAGCCGACAGGGGTCCACCGGGGAGCTGTTTTTT.

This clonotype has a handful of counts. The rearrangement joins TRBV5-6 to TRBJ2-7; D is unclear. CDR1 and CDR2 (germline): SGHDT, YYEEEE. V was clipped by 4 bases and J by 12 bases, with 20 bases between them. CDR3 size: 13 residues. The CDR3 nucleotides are TGTGCCAGCAGCCCGGGCAGCACCCTGGAAGTGTACTTC. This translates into CASSPGSTLEVYF.

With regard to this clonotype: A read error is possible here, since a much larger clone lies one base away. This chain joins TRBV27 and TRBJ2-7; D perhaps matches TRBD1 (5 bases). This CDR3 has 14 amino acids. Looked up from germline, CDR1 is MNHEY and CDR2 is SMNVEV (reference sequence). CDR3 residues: CASSLTGRSCEQYF. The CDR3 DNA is TGTGCCAGCAGTTTAACAGGTCGCTCCTGCGAGCAGTACTTC.

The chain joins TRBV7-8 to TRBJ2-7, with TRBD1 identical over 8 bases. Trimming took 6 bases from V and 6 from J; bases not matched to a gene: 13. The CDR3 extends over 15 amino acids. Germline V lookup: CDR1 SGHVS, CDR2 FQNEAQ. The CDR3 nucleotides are TGTGCCAGCAGTGACTCTAGCAGGGGGCGCCTCGAGCAGTACTTC. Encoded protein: CASSDSSRGRLEQYF.

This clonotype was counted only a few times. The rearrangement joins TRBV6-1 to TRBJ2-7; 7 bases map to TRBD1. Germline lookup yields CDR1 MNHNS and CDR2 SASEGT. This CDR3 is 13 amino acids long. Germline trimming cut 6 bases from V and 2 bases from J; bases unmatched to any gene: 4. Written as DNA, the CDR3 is TGTGCCAGCAGGGGACAGAGGCCCTACGAGCAGTACTTC. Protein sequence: CASRGQRPYEQYF.

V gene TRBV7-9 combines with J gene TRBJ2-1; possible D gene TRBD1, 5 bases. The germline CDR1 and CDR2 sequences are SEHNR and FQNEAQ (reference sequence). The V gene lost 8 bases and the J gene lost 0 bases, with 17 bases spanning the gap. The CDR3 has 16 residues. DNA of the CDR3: TGTGCCAGCGGCCCGAGGACACGCAGCTCCTACAATGAGCAGTTCTTC. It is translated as CASGPRTRSSYNEQFF.

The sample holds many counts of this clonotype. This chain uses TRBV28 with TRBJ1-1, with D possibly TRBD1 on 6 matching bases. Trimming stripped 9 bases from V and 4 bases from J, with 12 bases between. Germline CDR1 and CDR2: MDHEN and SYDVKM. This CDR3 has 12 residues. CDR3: CASGGGSTEAFF. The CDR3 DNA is TGTGCCAGTGGGGGGGGCAGCACTGAAGCTTTCTTT. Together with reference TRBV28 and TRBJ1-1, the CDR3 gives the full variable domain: DVKVTQSSRYLVKRTGEKVFLECVQDMDHENMFWYRQDPGLGLRLIYFSYDVKMKEKGDIPEGYSVSREKKERFSLILESASTNQTSMYLCASGGGSTEAFFGQGTRLTVV.

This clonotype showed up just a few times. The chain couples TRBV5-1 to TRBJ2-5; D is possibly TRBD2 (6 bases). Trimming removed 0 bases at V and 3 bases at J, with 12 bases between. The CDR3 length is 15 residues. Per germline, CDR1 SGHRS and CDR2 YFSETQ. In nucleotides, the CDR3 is TGCGCCAGCAGCTTGGCGGGGTCTAGCGAAGAGACCCAGTACTTC. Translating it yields CASSLAGSSEETQYF.

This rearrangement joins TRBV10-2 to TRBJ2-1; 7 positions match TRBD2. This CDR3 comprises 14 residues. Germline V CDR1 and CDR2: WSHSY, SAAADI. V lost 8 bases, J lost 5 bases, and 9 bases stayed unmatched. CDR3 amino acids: CASGGAGANNEQFF. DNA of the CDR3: TGCGCCAGCGGGGGTGCGGGAGCAAACAATGAGCAGTTCTTC.

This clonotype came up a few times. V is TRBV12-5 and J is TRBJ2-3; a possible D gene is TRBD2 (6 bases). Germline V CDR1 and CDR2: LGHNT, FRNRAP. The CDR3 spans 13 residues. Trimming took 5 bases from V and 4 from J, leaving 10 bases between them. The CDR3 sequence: CASGLSGSDTQYF. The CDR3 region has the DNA TGTGCTAGTGGTCTTAGCGGATCAGATACGCAGTATTTT.

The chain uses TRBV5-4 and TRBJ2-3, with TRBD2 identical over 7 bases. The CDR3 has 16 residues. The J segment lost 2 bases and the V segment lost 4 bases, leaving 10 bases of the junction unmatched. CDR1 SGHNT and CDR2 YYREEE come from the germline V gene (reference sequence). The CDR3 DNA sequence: TGTGCCAGCAGCCCTCGTATTGCGGGAGTCACAGATACGCAGTATTTT. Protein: CASSPRIAGVTDTQYF.

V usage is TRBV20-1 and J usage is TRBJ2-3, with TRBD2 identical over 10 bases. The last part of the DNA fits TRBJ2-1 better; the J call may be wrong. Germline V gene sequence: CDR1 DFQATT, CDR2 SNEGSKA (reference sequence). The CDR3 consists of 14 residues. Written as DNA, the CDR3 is TGCAGTGCTAGTGTAAGCGGGAGGGCCGGGGAGCAGTTCTTC. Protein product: CSASVSGRAGEQFF.

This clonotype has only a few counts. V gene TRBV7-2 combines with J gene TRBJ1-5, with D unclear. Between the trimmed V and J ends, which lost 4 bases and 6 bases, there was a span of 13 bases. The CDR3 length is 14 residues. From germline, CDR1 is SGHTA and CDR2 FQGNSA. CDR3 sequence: CASSSRVIGQPQHF. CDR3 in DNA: TGTGCCAGCAGCTCCCGGGTCATCGGTCAGCCCCAGCATTTT.

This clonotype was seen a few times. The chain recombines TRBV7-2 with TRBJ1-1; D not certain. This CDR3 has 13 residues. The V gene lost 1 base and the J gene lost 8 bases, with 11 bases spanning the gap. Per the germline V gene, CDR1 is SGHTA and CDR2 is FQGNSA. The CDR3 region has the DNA TGTGCCAGCAGCTTAGGTCGGCTTACGGAAGCTTTCTTT. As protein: CASSLGRLTEAFF.

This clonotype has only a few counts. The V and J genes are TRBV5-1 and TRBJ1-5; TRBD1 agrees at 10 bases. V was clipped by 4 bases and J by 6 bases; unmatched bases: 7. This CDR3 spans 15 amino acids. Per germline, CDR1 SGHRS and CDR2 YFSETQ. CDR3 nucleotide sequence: TGCGCCAGCAGCACCGGACAGGGGGTAGGTCAGCCCCAGCATTTT. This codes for CASSTGQGVGQPQHF.